These 27 T cell receptor beta chains were all obtained from the same sample, sequenced in a study of blood T cell repertoires in COVID-19. Using immunoSEQ multiplex PCR, the repertoire was profiled, and TCRdb retains in-frame clones only, with some absent. The data hold about 310,000 clones, with roughly 89% observed a single time. Specimen: peripheral blood. Receptor source: a woman aged 35 to 49 with COVID-19, enrolled during active disease.

In nucleotides, the CDR3 is TGCGCCAGCAGCTTGATGGGCAGGGAAAATGAGCAGTTCTTC. It specifies CASSLMGRENEQFF. This sequence joins TRBV5-1 and TRBJ2-1; possible D gene TRBD1, 5 bases. The CDR3 length is 14 residues. Germline-derived CDR1 and CDR2 are SGHRS and YFSETQ. The V end lost 1 base, the J end lost 7 bases, and 12 bases lay between the germline ends.

The rearrangement uses TRBV4-2 and TRBJ1-2, with 8 bases aligning to TRBD1. The junction had 9 bases not matched to a gene; V was cut back by 3 bases and J by 9 bases. Germline V gives CDR1 LGHNA, CDR2 YNFKEQ. The CDR3 consists of 14 residues. The CDR3 nucleotides read TGTGCCAGCAGCCAGGCGACAGGGGTTGTGCGCTACACCTTC. It yields the protein CASSQATGVVRYTF.

The genes are TRBV18 and TRBJ2-1; a possible D gene is TRBD1 (7 bases). The V gene lost 6 bases and the J gene lost 7 bases, with 22 bases spanning the gap. This CDR3 comprises 16 residues. Per the germline V gene, CDR1 is KGHSH and CDR2 is LQKENI. The CDR3 nucleotides read TGTGCCAGCTCTCCCGTCGGGTCAGGGGGGATGAATGAGCAGTTCTTC. The encoded protein is CASSPVGSGGMNEQFF.

The J gene is TRBJ1-2, the V gene TRBV7-9; 11 bases match TRBD1. CDR1 is SEHNR and CDR2 is FQNEAQ in the germline V gene (reference sequence). The J segment lost 8 bases and the V segment lost 1 base, leaving 3 bases of the junction unmatched. The CDR3 covers 14 residues. The CDR3 sequence: CASSLGTGGEGYTF. The CDR3 DNA is TGTGCCAGCAGCTTAGGGACAGGGGGCGAGGGCTACACCTTC.

The gene calls are TRBV5-8 and TRBJ1-3; D call uncertain. In germline, CDR1 is SGHTS, CDR2 YDEGEE. The CDR3 is 17 residues long. Trimming took 10 bases from V and 0 from J, leaving 23 bases between them. The CDR3 nucleotides are TGTGCCTTTTACTATCAAAGAGCGGCGGTCTCTGGAAACACCATATATTTT. Its translation is CAFYYQRAAVSGNTIYF.

The chain links TRBV28 to TRBJ2-2; 9 positions match TRBD1. The V gene's germline CDR1 is MDHEN and CDR2 SYDVKM. The length of the CDR3 is 15 residues. The ends lost 5 bases at V and 5 bases at J; junction bases unmatched: 6. The CDR3 loop reads CASSLSGTGTGELFF. For the CDR3, the DNA is TGTGCCAGCAGTCTCTCCGGGACAGGGACCGGGGAGCTGTTTTTT.

J is TRBJ2-3 and V is TRBV9; 7 bases are shared with TRBD2. There are 15 residues in the CDR3. V shed 0 bases, J shed 3 bases, and the junction held 4 bases outside the gene matches. Per germline, CDR1 SGDLS and CDR2 YYNGEE. CDR3 protein: CASSVEGSGTDTQYF. As DNA, the CDR3 is TGTGCCAGCAGCGTAGAGGGTAGCGGGACAGATACGCAGTATTTT.

The table lists this clone with a count of one. The gene calls are TRBV11-2 and TRBJ1-3, with D hard to call. V was pared by 0 bases and J by 0 bases, with 9 bases between. Germline values: CDR1 SGHAT, CDR2 FQNNGV. The CDR3 sequence is 16 residues long. Written as DNA, the CDR3 is TGTGCCAGCAGCTTAGAACGGGATCCCTCTGGAAACACCATATATTTT. Amino acid sequence: CASSLERDPSGNTIYF.

The chain combines TRBV28 with TRBJ1-2, with a tentative D call TRBD1 (6 bases). The germline V gene has CDR1 MDHEN and CDR2 SYDVKM. The CDR3 loop spans 15 amino acids. The V end was cut by 4 bases, the J end by 2 bases, with 14 bases between. CDR3 residues: CASSYPGGVNYGYTF. CDR3 nucleotides: TGTGCCAGCAGTTACCCGGGGGGCGTGAACTATGGCTACACCTTC.

The chain combines TRBV12-5 with TRBJ2-5; 9 bases match TRBD2. The CDR3 extends over 16 amino acids. After removal of 4 bases from V and 3 bases from J, the junction contained 9 bases not matched to a gene. The germline V gene has CDR1 LGHNT and CDR2 FRNRAP. CDR3 amino acids: CASGYYTLAGEETQYF. CDR3 sequence (DNA): TGTGCTAGTGGTTACTACACCTTAGCGGGAGAAGAGACCCAGTACTTC.

This sequence joins TRBV29-1 and TRBJ2-7, with TRBD1 as a possible D gene (6 bases). Germline V gene lookup returns CDR1 SQVTM and CDR2 ANQGSEA. CDR3 size: 14 residues. V dropped 2 bases and J dropped 0 bases, with 11 bases sitting between them. CDR3 bases: TGCAGCGTTGAACGGGACAACCTCTCCTACGAGCAGTACTTC. This gives the protein CSVERDNLSYEQYF.

The V and J genes are TRBV7-2 and TRBJ1-5; the D gene is possibly TRBD1 (6 bases). The CDR3 is 14 amino acids. Deletions cut 5 bases from V and 1 base from J, with 9 bases between. The germline gives CDR1 SGHTA, CDR2 FQGNSA. CDR3 DNA: TGTGCCAGCAGCCAAACAGGGAGCAATCAGCCCCAGCATTTT. Translated: CASSQTGSNQPQHF. The full variable domain, rest sourced from reference TRBV7-2 and TRBJ1-5, is GAGVSQSPSNKVTEKGKDVELRCDPISGHTALYWYRQSLGQGLEFLIYFQGNSAPDKSGLPSDRFSAERTGGSVSTLTIQRTQQEDSAVYLCASSQTGSNQPQHFGDGTRLSIL.

The J gene is TRBJ2-1, the V gene TRBV7-3; 10 bases align to TRBD1. The CDR3 sequence is 15 residues long. With V trimmed by 4 bases and J by 2 bases, 2 bases remained unmatched. CDR1 and CDR2 from the germline V gene are SGHTA and FQGTGA. As DNA, the CDR3 is TGTGCCAGCAGCTCGACAGGGGGCCCCTACAATGAGCAGTTCTTC. This codes for CASSSTGGPYNEQFF.

This chain connects TRBV3-1 (or the pseudogene TRBV3-2) to TRBJ1-1, with 7 bases aligning to TRBD1. The CDR3 totals 12 residues. Germline V lookup: CDR1 LGHDT, CDR2 YNNKEL (reference sequence). Trimming took 4 bases from V and 6 from J; bases not matched to a gene: 2. CDR3 amino acids: CASSRQGSEAFF. CDR3 bases: TGTGCCAGCAGCCGACAGGGATCTGAAGCTTTCTTT.

This clone has just a few counts. The rearrangement joins TRBV10-3 to TRBJ1-5; TRBD1 agrees at 7 bases. The V gene's germline CDR1 is ENHRY and CDR2 SYGVKD. Unmatched junction bases numbered 2, after V lost 5 bases and J lost 4 bases. CDR3 length equals 13 residues. CDR3 sequence: CAISIQGNQPQHF. The CDR3 DNA follows: TGTGCCATCAGTATACAGGGGAATCAGCCCCAGCATTTT.

The gene calls are TRBV30 and TRBJ1-3, with 9 nucleotides matching TRBD1. The CDR3 runs 13 residues. The germline V gene has CDR1 GTSNPN and CDR2 SVGIG (reference sequence). V gave up 4 bases and J gave up 7 bases; unmatched junction bases: 5. The CDR3 region has the DNA TGTGCCTGGACCCCCGACAGGGGGAACACCATATATTTT. Its protein is CAWTPDRGNTIYF. Variable domain in full (rest from reference TRBV30 and TRBJ1-3): SQTIHQWPATLVQPVGSPLSLECTVEGTSNPNLYWYRQAAGRGLQLLFYSVGIGQISSEVPQNLSASRPQDRQFILSSKKLLLSDSGFYLCAWTPDRGNTIYFGEGSWLTVV.

This chain uses TRBV18 with TRBJ2-7; TRBD2 agrees at 12 bases. The length of the CDR3 is 15 residues. Germline V gene sequence: CDR1 KGHSH, CDR2 LQKENI. Germline trimming cut 0 bases from V and 3 bases from J; bases unmatched to any gene: 0. CDR3 nucleotide sequence: TGTGCCAGCTCACCACCGACTAGCGGGGGCTACGAGCAGTACTTC. This gives the protein CASSPPTSGGYEQYF.

The rearrangement joins TRBV7-2 to TRBJ2-1; D unresolved. There are 15 residues in the CDR3. V was clipped by 5 bases and J by 3 bases, with 14 bases between them. CDR1 is SGHTA and CDR2 is FQGNSA in the germline V gene. This CDR3 is CASSHLMGYYNEQFF. Written as DNA, the CDR3 is TGTGCCAGCAGCCACCTGATGGGCTACTACAATGAGCAGTTCTTC. Drawing the rest from reference TRBV7-2 and TRBJ2-1, the complete variable domain is GAGVSQSPSNKVTEKGKDVELRCDPISGHTALYWYRQSLGQGLEFLIYFQGNSAPDKSGLPSDRFSAERTGGSVSTLTIQRTQQEDSAVYLCASSHLMGYYNEQFFGPGTRLTVL.

The chain has TRBV29-1 and TRBJ1-1; D gene unclear. Looked up from germline, CDR1 is SQVTM and CDR2 is ANQGSEA. V was trimmed by 1 base and J by 1 base, leaving 7 bases between them. CDR3 length equals 13 residues. Written as DNA, the CDR3 is TGCAGCGTTGAAGTACAGCAGAACACTGAAGCTTTCTTT. Translating it yields CSVEVQQNTEAFF.

The V gene is TRBV21-1, the J gene TRBJ2-7; the table's D call of TRBD2 was not tested on the DNA. TRBV21-1 counts as a pseudogene. There are 20 residues in the CDR3. The CDR3 loop is CASSKALFSGGRRYVYEQYF. DNA for the CDR3: TGTGCCAGCAGCAAAGCGCTTTTCTCGGGGGGACGGCGGTACGTGTACGAGCAGTACTTC.

The chain joins TRBV2 to TRBJ1-1, with D tentatively TRBD1 (5 bases). The germline gives CDR1 SNHLY, CDR2 FYNNEI. CDR3 length: 11 amino acids. The V end lost 6 bases, the J end lost 8 bases, and 10 bases lay between the germline ends. CDR3: CASSQGAEAFF. As DNA, the CDR3 is TGTGCCAGCAGCCAGGGCGCGGAAGCTTTCTTT.

The J gene is TRBJ2-5, the V gene TRBV7-2, with 10 bases aligning to TRBD2. The CDR3 loop spans 15 amino acids. Germline V lookup: CDR1 SGHTA, CDR2 FQGNSA. J gave up 4 bases and V 5 bases, and 7 bases lay outside the gene matches. Here the CDR3 reads CASSAQRGGRETQYF. CDR3 nucleotides: TGTGCCAGCAGCGCCCAGCGGGGGGGCCGAGAGACCCAGTACTTC.

This chain links TRBV28 with TRBJ1-1; D perhaps matches TRBD1 (5 bases). This CDR3 spans 13 amino acids. Germline V CDR1 and CDR2: MDHEN, SYDVKM. V shed 0 bases and J shed 9 bases, with 11 bases lying between them. The CDR3 region has the DNA TGTGCCAGCAGTTTATGGGACAAATCCCAAGCTTTCTTT. The encoded protein is CASSLWDKSQAFF.

The chain combines TRBV27 with TRBJ1-2; 9 bases line up with TRBD1. Germline loops: CDR1 MNHEY, CDR2 SMNVEV (reference sequence). CDR3 length: 13 residues. Trimming took 6 bases from V and 8 from J; bases not matched to a gene: 7. CDR3 region: CASSDRQGGGYTF. DNA for the CDR3: TGTGCCAGCAGCGATCGACAGGGGGGAGGCTACACCTTC.

V gene TRBV5-4 combines with J gene TRBJ2-7; TRBD2 matches 9 bases. V was pared by 0 bases and J by 6 bases, with 4 bases of the junction left unmatched. Germline assignment: CDR1 SGHNT and CDR2 YYREEE (reference sequence). This CDR3 has 14 amino acids. The CDR3 here is CASSLAGGGGEQYF. CDR3 DNA sequence: TGTGCCAGCAGCTTGGCCGGCGGGGGGGGCGAGCAGTACTTC.

The chain joins TRBV27 to TRBJ1-6; 9 nucleotides align to TRBD1. Germline CDR1 is MNHEY and CDR2 is SMNVEV (reference sequence). The CDR3 has 16 amino acids. After removal of 2 bases from V and 7 bases from J, the junction contained 6 bases not matched to a gene. The CDR3 here is CASSLLADRGNSPLHF. The CDR3 nucleotides read TGTGCCAGCAGTTTACTCGCGGACAGGGGAAATTCACCCCTCCACTTT.

The chain employs TRBV28 and TRBJ1-6; TRBD1 matches at 9 bases. The CDR3 extends over 14 amino acids. Germline CDR1 is MDHEN and CDR2 is SYDVKM. With 6 bases clipped from V and 7 bases from J, the junction kept 4 bases outside the gene matches. In DNA form, the CDR3 reads TGTGCCAGCAGAACAGGGGGCGGGAATTCACCCCTCCACTTT. Its translation: CASRTGGGNSPLHF.